Listed below are T cell receptor beta chains from one sample, sequenced in a study of shared clonotypes between healthy human individuals. The table came from immunoSEQ multiplex PCR; TCRdb's copy has only in-frame clones and leaves some out. Of fewer than 650,000 clones in the sample, 75% to 85% were seen once. Material: PBMCs. The receptors derive from a woman in her thirties or forties in good health. Some clones in this sample may be carry-over from other donors' samples. CDR3s include the opening cysteine and the closing phenylalanine or tryptophan.

TRBJ2-3	TRBV7-3	CASSYNTDTQYF
TRBJ2-1	TRBV7-9	CASTYWASGTGNEQFF
TRBJ2-1	TRBV21-1	CASLNRNNEQFF
TRBJ1-1	TRBV6-5	CASSLQSGGTEAFF
TRBJ2-1	TRBV15	CATSSFAGARDEQFF
TRBJ2-7	TRBV7-3	CASSLLPGRGLYEQYF
TRBJ2-7	TRBV18	CASSPLGMAGGTYEQYF
TRBJ2-4	TRBV7-2	CASSPQGAIGIQYF
TRBJ2-1	TRBV7-6	CASSPPMSDWHNEQFF
TRBJ2-7	TRBV9	CANAAPTDGYYEQYF
TRBJ1-2	TRBV7-9	CASSLQGGSGGYTF
TRBJ2-3	TRBV7-9	CASSPTTSTDTQYF
TRBJ1-2	TRBV28	CANWGQGPRDGYTF
TRBJ1-3	TRBV7-2	CASSPWTAEVGNTIYF
TRBJ2-3	TRBV5-1	CASSLEGGTQYF
TRBJ2-5	TRBV7-9	CASSSTGEETQYF
TRBJ2-3	TRBV15	CATSIADTQYF
.	TRBV6-1	CASSARRGASYEQYF
TRBJ2-3	TRBV9	CASSVGGGGLPDTQYF
TRBJ2-5	TRBV5-6	CASRLRFGDRETQYF
TRBJ2-4	TRBV9	CASSVAGTTLGNIQYF
TRBJ2-1	TRBV9	CASSVRLAEYNEQFF
TRBJ2-3	TRBV4-2	CASSSRYTGIGTDTQYF
TRBJ2-2	TRBV19	CASRSGTGWSGELFF
TRBJ2-7	TRBV28	CASRQQGFLSYEQYF
TRBJ1-5	TRBV27	CASSIRQGVSNQPQHF
TRBJ1-1	TRBV28	CASSLQGASEAFF
TRBJ2-7	TRBV27	CASSPWTSGAGEQYF
TRBJ2-1	TRBV11-3	CASSRTGETGYNEQFF
TRBJ1-1	TRBV25-1	CASSPQGFMNTEAFF
TRBJ2-7	TRBV5-8	CASSWDIRYEQYF
TRBJ1-5	TRBV19	CASSGGRNQPQHF
TRBJ1-1	TRBV7-3	CASKVGDQNTEAFF
TRBJ2-1	TRBV18	CASSPRTFLNVNEQFF
TRBJ2-1	TRBV7-9	CASSLGLAVHNEQFF
TRBJ2-3	TRBV27	CASNGAGSLTDTQYF
TRBJ2-7	TRBV10-3	CAISKDISRNYEQYF
TRBJ2-1	TRBV9	CASSVGITIGSRGDEQFF
TRBJ2-3	TRBV6-5	CASRSSHAADTQYF
TRBJ1-4	TRBV28	CASSSRRLLTNEKLFF
TRBJ2-5	TRBV28	CASSDALAGGVETQYF
TRBJ2-7	TRBV7-3	CASSCMWSGRLPGGYEQYF
TRBJ2-7	TRBV10-3	CAIRSSSGRVYEQYF
TRBJ2-2	TRBV28	CASRSGRGQGGELFF
TRBJ1-1	TRBV30	CAWSVFTGGLTGVLDTEAFF
TRBJ2-3	TRBV29-1	CSVSGTGGGNTQYF
TRBJ2-3	TRBV4-2	CASSQESGYTDTQYF
TRBJ1-1	TRBV14	CASSQDLNTEAFF
TRBJ2-7	TRBV28	CASSSRSVQYF
TRBJ1-1	TRBV7-8	CASRLHLNTEAFF
TRBJ2-5	TRBV5-4	CASSTPGGLAGPRGETQYF
TRBJ1-5	TRBV27	CASSLNRAVQPQHF
TRBJ2-4	TRBV25-1	CASSESSGNIQYF
TRBJ2-2	TRBV9	CASSAPLGQGSTGELFF
TRBJ1-2	TRBV11-2	CASSLGGHRVHYGYTF
TRBJ2-7	TRBV11-3	CASSLDSLRAAAGEQYF
TRBJ1-1	TRBV19	CASSMSGEGDTEAFF
TRBJ2-7	TRBV4-2	CASSLRDRASYEQYF
TRBJ2-7	TRBV19	CASSMDREGEQYF